This T cell receptor beta chain was captured in a study of blood T cell repertoires in COVID-19. Study-wide background: Material from acute and convalescent COVID-19 was sourced from the United States, Italy and Spain.

The repertoire was sequenced with immunoSEQ multiplex PCR; TCRdb's copy has only in-frame clones and lacks some. The table shows approximately 250,000 clones, with around four fifths occurring only once. Participants were placed into cohorts based on the clinical history they reported. Recovered status applied to Cohort 3 donors who had two consecutive negative PCRs. It also applied to those with clearance or with symptom resolution. Germline values: CDR1 KGHDR, CDR2 SFDVKD. The CDR3 is made up of 15 amino acids. V lost 4 bases, J lost 5 bases, and 13 bases lay in between. This TCR derives from a man aged 40-55 years who had recovered from COVID-19. The chain is built from TRBV24-1 and TRBJ1-4, with TRBD1 as a possible D gene (5 bases). The sample was PBMCs or T cells enriched from blood (not recorded which). The CDR3 protein is CATSDPRRGNEKLFF. The CDR3 DNA reads as TGTGCCACCAGTGACCCCAGGAGGGGCAATGAAAAACTGTTTTTT.